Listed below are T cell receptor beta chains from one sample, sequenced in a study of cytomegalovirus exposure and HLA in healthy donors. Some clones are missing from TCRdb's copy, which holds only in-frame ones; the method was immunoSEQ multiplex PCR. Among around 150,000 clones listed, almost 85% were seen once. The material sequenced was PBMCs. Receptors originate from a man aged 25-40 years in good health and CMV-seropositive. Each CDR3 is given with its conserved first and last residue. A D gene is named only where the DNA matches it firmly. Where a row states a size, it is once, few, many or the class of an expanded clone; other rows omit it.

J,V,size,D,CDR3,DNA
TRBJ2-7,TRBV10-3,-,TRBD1,CAINGRQGNYEQYF,TGTGCCATCAATGGAAGACAGGGGAATTACGAGCAGTACTTC
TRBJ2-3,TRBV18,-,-,CASSPPADTQYF,TGTGCCAGCTCACCACCCGCAGATACGCAGTATTTT
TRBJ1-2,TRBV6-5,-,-,CASSSGTGVGYGYTF,TGTGCCAGCAGTTCCGGGACGGGGGTCGGCTATGGCTACACCTTC
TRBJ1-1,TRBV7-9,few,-,CASNSGQNTEAFF,TGTGCCAGCAACTCGGGACAGAACACTGAAGCTTTCTTT
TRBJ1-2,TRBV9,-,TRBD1,CASSERTGGRLGGYTF,TGTGCCAGCAGCGAGAGGACAGGGGGCAGGTTGGGCGGCTACACCTTC
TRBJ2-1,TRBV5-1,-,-,CASSLGGVYNEQFF,TGCGCCAGCAGCTTGGGGGGAGTCTACAATGAGCAGTTCTTC
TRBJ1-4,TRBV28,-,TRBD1,CASSLSGTGAHEKLFF,TGTGCCAGCAGTTTATCAGGGACAGGGGCGCATGAAAAACTGTTTTTT
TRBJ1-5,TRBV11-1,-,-,CASSLTRYQPQHF,TGTGCCAGCAGCCTGACACGGTATCAGCCCCAGCATTTT
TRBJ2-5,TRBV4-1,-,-,CASSQDLQVLKTQYF,TGCGCCAGCAGCCAAGATTTACAGGTCCTGAAGACCCAGTACTTC
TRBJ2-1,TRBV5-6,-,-,CASSHRYLSSYNEQFF,TGTGCCAGCAGCCACCGCTATTTGAGCTCCTACAATGAGCAGTTCTTC
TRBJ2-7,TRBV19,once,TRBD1,CASHRQGQYYEQYF,TGTGCCAGCCATCGACAGGGGCAATACTACGAGCAGTACTTC
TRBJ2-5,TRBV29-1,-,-,CSSRREGTETQYF,TGCAGCTCCCGGAGAGAGGGAACAGAGACCCAGTACTTC
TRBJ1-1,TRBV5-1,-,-,CASSFQEGSAEAFF,TGCGCCAGCAGCTTCCAGGAGGGGTCGGCTGAAGCTTTCTTT
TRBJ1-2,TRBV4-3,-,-,CASSQWAGGRDYGYTF,TGCGCCAGCAGCCAGTGGGCGGGGGGGCGCGACTATGGCTACACCTTC
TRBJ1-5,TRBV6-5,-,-,CASSYAGTGNQPQHF,TGTGCCAGCAGTTACGCGGGGACTGGCAATCAGCCCCAGCATTTT
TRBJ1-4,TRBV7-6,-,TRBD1,CASSPGTGNEKLFF,TGTGCCAGCAGCCCGGGGACAGGGAACGAAAAACTGTTTTTT
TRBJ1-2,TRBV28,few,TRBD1,CASRLYRGEGGYTF,TGTGCCAGCAGACTATACAGGGGAGAGGGCGGCTACACCTTC
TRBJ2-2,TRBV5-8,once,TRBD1,CASSLETGGGYTGELFF,TGTGCCAGCAGCTTGGAGACAGGGGGCGGCTACACCGGGGAGCTGTTTTTT
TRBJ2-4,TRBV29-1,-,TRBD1,CSVGDSKNIQYF,TGCAGCGTTGGGGACAGTAAAAACATTCAGTACTTC
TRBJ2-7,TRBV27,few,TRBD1,CASSFGTGGYEQYF,TGTGCCAGCAGTTTTGGGACAGGGGGCTACGAGCAGTACTTC
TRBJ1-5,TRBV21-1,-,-,CASLLCRQMYSNQPQHF,TGTGCCAGCCTTTTGTGTAGACAGATGTATAGCAATCAGCCCCAGCATTTT
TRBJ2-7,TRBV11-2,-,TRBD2,CASSLFSRLAGSYEQYF,TGTGCCAGCAGCTTATTCTCGAGACTAGCGGGCTCCTACGAGCAGTACTTC
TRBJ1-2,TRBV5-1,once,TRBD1,CASSLQGRDGYTF,TGCGCCAGCAGCTTACAGGGGCGCGATGGCTACACCTTC
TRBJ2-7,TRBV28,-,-,CASSLPGDYEQYF,TGTGCCAGCAGTTTACCAGGGGACTACGAGCAGTACTTC
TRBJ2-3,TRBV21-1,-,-,CASSKGAGGHTDTQYF,TGTGCCAGCAGCAAAGGGGCGGGGGGGCACACAGATACGCAGTATTTT
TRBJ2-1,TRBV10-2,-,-,CASSESGGPEQFF,TGCGCCAGCAGTGAGTCGGGGGGACCAGAGCAGTTCTTC
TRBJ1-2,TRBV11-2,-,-,CASSLGATDGGYTF,TGTGCCAGCAGCTTAGGGGCCACTGATGGTGGCTACACCTTC
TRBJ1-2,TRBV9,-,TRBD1,CASSTTGTGSPYGYTF,TGTGCCAGCAGCACGACCGGGACAGGGAGCCCCTATGGCTACACCTTC
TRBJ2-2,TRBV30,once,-,CAWRSDEGLNTGELFF,TGTGCCTGGAGGTCTGATGAGGGACTTAACACCGGGGAGCTGTTTTTT
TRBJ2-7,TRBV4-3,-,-,CASSQEYSSYEQYF,TGCGCCAGCAGCCAAGAATATAGTTCCTACGAGCAGTACTTC
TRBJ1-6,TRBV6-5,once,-,CASSSGVPYNSPLHF,TGTGCCAGCTCGTCAGGGGTCCCCTATAATTCACCCCTCCACTTT
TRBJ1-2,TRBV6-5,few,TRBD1,CASSYSRGGGYGYTF,TGTGCCAGCAGTTACTCTCGAGGGGGCGGCTATGGCTACACCTTC
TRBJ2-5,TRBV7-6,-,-,CASSLGRGGPATQETQYF,TGTGCCAGCAGCTTAGGGAGGGGGGGACCCGCAACACAAGAGACCCAGTACTTC
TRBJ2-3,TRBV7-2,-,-,CASSSPAGADTQYF,TGTGCCAGCAGTTCCCCCGCAGGGGCAGATACGCAGTATTTT
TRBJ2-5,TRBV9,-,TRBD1,CASSARDRGYQETQYF,TGTGCCAGCAGCGCCCGGGACAGGGGGTACCAAGAGACCCAGTACTTC
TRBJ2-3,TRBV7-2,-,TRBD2,CASSASGARGDTQYF,TGTGCCAGCAGCGCCAGCGGGGCTCGGGGGGATACGCAGTATTTT